Below, 6 T cell receptor beta chains from the same sample are listed, as sequenced in a study of blood T cell repertoires in COVID-19. Data came from immunoSEQ multiplex PCR; TCRdb stores just in-frame clones and leaves some out. This table holds 150,000 to 200,000 clones, over 75% found once. Sequences were obtained from peripheral blood. Source of these receptors: a man aged 45-60 years with acute or convalescent COVID-19.

The chain employs TRBV7-6 and TRBJ2-1; D possibly corresponds to TRBD2 (5 bases). This CDR3 contains 13 residues. Germline CDR1 SGHVS, CDR2 FNYEAQ. The V end lost 7 bases, the J end lost 10 bases, and 17 bases lay between the germline ends. The CDR3 loop reads CASIRGNNGEQFF. The CDR3 region has the DNA TGTGCCAGCATTCGAGGGAACAACGGGGAGCAGTTCTTC.

The CDR3 bases are TGTGCCAGCAGCGACCCACAGGGCGTAAAACTGTTTTTT. Its translation is CASSDPQGVKLFF. The V call is TRBV7-2, the J call TRBJ1-4; TRBD1 might be the D (6 bases). Germline lookup yields CDR1 SGHTA and CDR2 FQGNSA. The CDR3 sequence is 13 residues long. V lost 5 bases and J lost 10, with 14 bases in between.

J is TRBJ1-6 and V is TRBV20-1; D not resolved. This CDR3 region has 11 residues. Germline values: CDR1 DFQATT, CDR2 SNEGSKA (reference sequence). The V end was cut by 0 bases, the J end by 9 bases, with 3 bases between. In DNA, the CDR3 is TGCAGTGCTAGAGATCGTTCACCCCTCCACTTT. Amino acid sequence: CSARDRSPLHF.

The V and J genes are TRBV9 and TRBJ2-3, with 8 bases aligning to TRBD2. With 4 bases clipped from V and 0 bases from J, the junction kept 13 bases outside the gene matches. CDR1 SGDLS and CDR2 YYNGEE come from the germline V gene. The CDR3 consists of 18 residues. The CDR3 here is CASSPAPLAGPSTDTQYF. The CDR3 DNA is TGTGCCAGCAGCCCCGCCCCTTTAGCGGGGCCAAGCACAGATACGCAGTATTTT.

The chain has TRBV7-2 and TRBJ1-1; the D is unclear. CDR3 size: 14 residues. CDR1 and CDR2 from the germline V gene are SGHTA and FQGNSA. The V end lost 2 bases, the J end lost 2 bases, and 9 bases lay between the germline ends. The CDR3 reads CASSLRQANTEAFF. Written as DNA, the CDR3 is TGTGCCAGCAGCTTAAGGCAGGCCAACACTGAAGCTTTCTTT. The variable domain in full, completed from reference TRBV7-2 and TRBJ1-1, reads GAGVSQSPSNKVTEKGKDVELRCDPISGHTALYWYRQSLGQGLEFLIYFQGNSAPDKSGLPSDRFSAERTGGSVSTLTIQRTQQEDSAVYLCASSLRQANTEAFFGQGTRLTVV.

This clone was recorded a few times. The chain links TRBV10-2 to TRBJ1-6; 7 bases are shared with TRBD1. Trimming removed 6 bases from V and 8 bases from J; junction bases left unmatched: 7. The CDR3 loop spans 14 amino acids. Germline lookup yields CDR1 WSHSY and CDR2 SAAADI. CDR3 loop: CASRETGRYSPLHF. The CDR3 DNA reads as TGCGCCAGCAGGGAGACAGGGCGTTATTCACCCCTCCACTTT.